A single sample is the source of the 7 T cell receptor beta chains below, sequenced in a study of T cell responses to AZD1222 COVID-19 vaccine. Only in-frame clones appear in the TCRdb table, and some are missing; sequencing was by immunoSEQ multiplex PCR. The data hold 65,000 to 80,000 clones, with about 88% observed a single time. Sequencing was performed on peripheral blood, taken on day 0 of AZD1222 vaccination. Receptors were obtained from an adult in good health.

J is TRBJ2-7 and V is TRBV20-1; a weak D match, TRBD2 (5 bases). V lost 3 bases and J 2 bases, leaving 11 bases between the germline ends. The CDR3 extends over 13 amino acids. Germline lookup yields CDR1 DFQATT and CDR2 SNEGSKA (reference sequence). The CDR3 coding sequence is TGCAGTGCTAGTTTCACCGGGACCTACGAGCAGTACTTC. It specifies CSASFTGTYEQYF.

The gene calls are TRBV5-1 and TRBJ1-1, with D possibly matching TRBD1 (6 bases). Germline lookup yields CDR1 SGHRS and CDR2 YFSETQ. The germline V and J ends were trimmed by 3 bases and 4 bases, with 16 bases remaining between them. CDR3 length: 15 amino acids. The CDR3 sequence is CASSWGGAPPTEAFF. The CDR3, as DNA: TGCGCCAGCAGCTGGGGGGGGGCCCCTCCCACTGAAGCTTTCTTT. Complete variable domain (other parts from reference TRBV5-1 and TRBJ1-1): KAGVTQTPRYLIKTRGQQVTLSCSPISGHRSVSWYQQTPGQGLQFLFEYFSETQRNKGNFPGRFSGRQFSNSRSEMNVSTLELGDSALYLCASSWGGAPPTEAFFGQGTRLTVV.

This chain connects TRBV18 to TRBJ1-1; D remains ambiguous. The V end lost 6 bases, the J end lost 1 base, and 12 bases lay between the germline ends. Per germline, CDR1 KGHSH and CDR2 LQKENI. CDR3 length: 14 amino acids. CDR3 bases: TGTGCCAGCTCCCCAATCGTGGGGAACACTGAAGCTTTCTTT. Its translation is CASSPIVGNTEAFF.

V usage is TRBV5-8 and J usage is TRBJ1-6; no clear D. Germline lookup yields CDR1 SGHTS and CDR2 YDEGEE. The length of the CDR3 is 14 residues. V lost 2 bases to trimming and J lost 7 bases, with 10 bases between them. The CDR3 reads CASSFAFTNSPLHF. The CDR3 nucleotides read TGTGCCAGCAGCTTTGCCTTTACCAATTCACCCCTCCACTTT.

The CDR3 DNA reads as TGTGCCACTCACAGGGGGGGCACCGGGGAGCTGTTTTTT. Its protein product is CATHRGGTGELFF. This sequence joins TRBV11-3 and TRBJ2-2, with a weak D call TRBD1 (8 bases). The length of the CDR3 is 13 residues. With 10 bases removed from V and 4 bases from J, the gap between germline ends came to 13 bases. Germline V gene lookup returns CDR1 SGHNT and CDR2 YENEEA.

This clone has only one observation. This rearrangement joins TRBV3-1 (or the pseudogene TRBV3-2) to TRBJ1-1; D possibly corresponds to TRBD1 (5 bases). The CDR3 loop spans 16 amino acids. Trimming stripped 1 base from V and 1 base from J, with 13 bases between. The germline V gene encodes CDR1 LGHDT and CDR2 YNNKEL (reference sequence). CDR3 sequence: CASSQGSGRGNTEAFF. The CDR3 region has the DNA TGTGCCAGCAGCCAAGGGTCAGGGAGGGGGAACACTGAAGCTTTCTTT.

This chain joins TRBV6-2 or TRBV6-3 and TRBJ1-5, with 7 bases identical to TRBD1. The V gene's germline CDR1 is MNHEY and CDR2 SVGEGT. V lost 5 bases to trimming and J lost 1 base; unmatched junction nucleotides: 8. The CDR3 is 16 residues long. The DNA for the CDR3 is TGTGCCAGCAGTGACCGGTGGGGACAGAGCAATCAGCCCCAGCATTTT. This sequence encodes CASSDRWGQSNQPQHF.